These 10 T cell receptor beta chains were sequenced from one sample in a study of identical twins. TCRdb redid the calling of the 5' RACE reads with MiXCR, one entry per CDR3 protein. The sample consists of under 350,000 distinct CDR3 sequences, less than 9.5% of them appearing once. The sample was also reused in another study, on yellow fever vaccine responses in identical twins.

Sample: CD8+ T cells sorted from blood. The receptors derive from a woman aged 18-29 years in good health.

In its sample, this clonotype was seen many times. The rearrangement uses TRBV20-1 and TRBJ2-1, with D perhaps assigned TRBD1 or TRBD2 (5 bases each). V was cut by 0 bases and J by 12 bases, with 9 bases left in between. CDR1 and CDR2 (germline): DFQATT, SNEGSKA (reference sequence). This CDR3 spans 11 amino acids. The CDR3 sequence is CSARDGGSQFF. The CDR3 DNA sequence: TGCAGTGCTAGAGATGGGGGTTCGCAGTTCTTC.

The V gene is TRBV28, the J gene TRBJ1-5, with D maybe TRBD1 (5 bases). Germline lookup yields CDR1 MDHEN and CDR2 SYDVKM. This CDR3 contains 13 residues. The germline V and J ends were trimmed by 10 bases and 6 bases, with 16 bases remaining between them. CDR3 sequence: CAIGAPGFQPQHF. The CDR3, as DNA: TGTGCCATCGGGGCCCCTGGGTTTCAGCCCCAGCATTTT.

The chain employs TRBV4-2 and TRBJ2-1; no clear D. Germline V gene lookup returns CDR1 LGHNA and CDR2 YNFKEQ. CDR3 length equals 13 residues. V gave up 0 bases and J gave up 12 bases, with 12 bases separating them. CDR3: CASSQDRGDMQFF. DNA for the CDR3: TGTGCCAGCAGCCAAGATCGAGGCGACATGCAGTTCTTC.

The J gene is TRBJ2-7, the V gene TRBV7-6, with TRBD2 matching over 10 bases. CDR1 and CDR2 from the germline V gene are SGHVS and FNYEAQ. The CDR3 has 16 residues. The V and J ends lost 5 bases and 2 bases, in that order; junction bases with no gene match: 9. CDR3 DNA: TGTGCCAGCAGCGTCCCTAGCGGGAGTACTACCTACGAGCAGTACTTC. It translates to CASSVPSGSTTYEQYF.

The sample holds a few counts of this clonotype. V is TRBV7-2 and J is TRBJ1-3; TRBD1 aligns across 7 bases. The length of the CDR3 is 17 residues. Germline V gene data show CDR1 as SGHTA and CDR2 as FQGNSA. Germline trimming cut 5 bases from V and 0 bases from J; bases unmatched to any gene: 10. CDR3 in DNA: TGTGCCAGCAGCCTCGTAACAGGGGAGAGCTCTGGAAACACCATATATTTT. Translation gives CASSLVTGESSGNTIYF.

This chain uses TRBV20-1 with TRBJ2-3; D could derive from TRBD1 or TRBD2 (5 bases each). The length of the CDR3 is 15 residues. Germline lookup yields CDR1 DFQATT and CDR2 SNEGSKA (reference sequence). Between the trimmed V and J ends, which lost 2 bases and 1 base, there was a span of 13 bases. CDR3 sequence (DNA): TGCAGTGCTAGACCCTGGGGGACGGGCACAGATACGCAGTATTTT. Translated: CSARPWGTGTDTQYF.

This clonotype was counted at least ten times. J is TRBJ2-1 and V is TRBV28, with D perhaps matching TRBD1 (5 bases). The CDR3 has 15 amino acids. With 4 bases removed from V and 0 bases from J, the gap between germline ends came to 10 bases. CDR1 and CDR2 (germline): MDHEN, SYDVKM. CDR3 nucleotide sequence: TGTGCCAGCAGTTCTGGGGCGAGCTCCTACAATGAGCAGTTCTTC. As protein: CASSSGASSYNEQFF.

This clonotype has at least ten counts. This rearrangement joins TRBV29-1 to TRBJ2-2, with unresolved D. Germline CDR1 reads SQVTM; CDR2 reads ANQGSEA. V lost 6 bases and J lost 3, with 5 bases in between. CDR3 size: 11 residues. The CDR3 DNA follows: TGCAGCGTGTATGACACCGGGGAGCTGTTTTTT. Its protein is CSVYDTGELFF.

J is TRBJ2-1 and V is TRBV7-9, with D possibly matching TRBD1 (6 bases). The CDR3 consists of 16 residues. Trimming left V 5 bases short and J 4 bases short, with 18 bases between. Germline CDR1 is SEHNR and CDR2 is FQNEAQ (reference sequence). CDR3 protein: CASSPFTRGWYNEQFF. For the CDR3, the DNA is TGTGCCAGCAGCCCATTCACGAGGGGGTGGTACAATGAGCAGTTCTTC.

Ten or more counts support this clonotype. This CDR3 reads CSARTGGRETGEQYF. The CDR3 coding sequence is TGCAGTGCTAGGACCGGGGGCCGGGAGACGGGGGAGCAGTACTTC. The chain links TRBV20-1 to TRBJ2-7; D is tentatively TRBD1 or TRBD2 (6 bases each). This CDR3 is built from 15 residues. Germline values: CDR1 DFQATT, CDR2 SNEGSKA (reference sequence). Trimming removed 3 bases from V and 7 bases from J, with 22 bases in between.